This T cell receptor beta chain comes out of a study of blood T cell repertoires in COVID-19. Across the study: Samples came from the United States, Italy and Spain, spanning acute and convalescent COVID-19. The analysed material was cDNA or gDNA that came from T cells, B-cell-depleted T cells, or PBMCs.

The count of this clone is one. The CDR3 is 14 residues long. J was trimmed by 3 bases and V by 0 bases; bases with no gene match: 2. Germline CDR1 and CDR2: SGHKS and YYEKEE (reference sequence). Per the original data handling: Cell counts per sample came from amplifying reference gene primers. This table comes from immunoSEQ multiplex PCR, and its TCRdb copy is limited to in-frame clones, with some not included. The D gene and trimming were derived from the DNA, and the V and J assignments and clone size from that table. The sample records roughly 38,000 clones, 85% being singletons. The receptor's source is a middle-aged man with active COVID-19. Sequencing was carried out using peripheral blood. The chain carries TRBV5-5 and TRBJ2-7, with 8 positions matching TRBD1. The CDR3 spells CASSLGTGIYEQYF. The CDR3 DNA sequence: TGTGCCAGCAGCTTGGGGACAGGGATCTACGAGCAGTACTTC.